The clone carrying this TCR beta chain was counted a few times. As yet, its antigen is unknown. Germline V gene data show CDR1 as DFQATT and CDR2 as SNEGSKA (reference sequence). The CDR3 covers 14 residues. V shed 0 bases and J shed 1 base, with 10 bases lying between them. These data are taken from a study of identical twins. General study points: In monozygotic twins, models underestimated the sharing of out-of-frame TCR alpha.

TCRdb passed the 5' RACE reads through MiXCR, listing each CDR3 protein once. Among hundreds of thousands of distinct CDR3 sequences listed, 20% to 30% were seen once. This sample also belongs to another study, concerning T cells expressing NK-cell markers. This second study notes: Sorted CD3+CD56+NKG2C+, CD3+CD56+NKG2C- and CD3+CD56-NKG2C+ T cells provided the TCR beta repertoires. In several experiments, sorting was confined to alpha-beta TCR T cells through use of an anti-gamma-delta TCR antibody.

Sequenced sample: CD4+ T cells sorted from blood. The J gene is TRBJ2-7, the V gene TRBV20-1; D is perhaps TRBD2 (5 bases). The sequence came from a woman aged 18-35 years in good health. The CDR3 DNA reads TGCAGTGCTAGAGATCTGTCGGGATCCTACGAGCAGTACTTC. It yields the protein CSARDLSGSYEQYF.